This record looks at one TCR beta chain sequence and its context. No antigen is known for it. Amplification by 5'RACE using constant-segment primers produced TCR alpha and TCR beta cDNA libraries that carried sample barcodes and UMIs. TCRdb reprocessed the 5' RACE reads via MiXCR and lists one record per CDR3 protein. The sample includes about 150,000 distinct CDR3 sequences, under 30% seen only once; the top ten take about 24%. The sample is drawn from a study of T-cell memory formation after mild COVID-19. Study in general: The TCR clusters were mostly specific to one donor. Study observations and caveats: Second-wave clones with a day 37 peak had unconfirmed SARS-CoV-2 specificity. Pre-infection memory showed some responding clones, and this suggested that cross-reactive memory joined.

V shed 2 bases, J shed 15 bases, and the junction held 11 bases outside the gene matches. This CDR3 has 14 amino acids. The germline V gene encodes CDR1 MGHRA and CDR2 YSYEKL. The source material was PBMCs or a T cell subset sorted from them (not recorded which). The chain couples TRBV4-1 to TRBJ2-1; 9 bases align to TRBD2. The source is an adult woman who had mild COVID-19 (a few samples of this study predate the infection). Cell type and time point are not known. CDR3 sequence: CASSQRRGGPILFF. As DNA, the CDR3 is TGCGCCAGCAGCCAAAGGCGGGGGGGCCCAATTCTGTTCTTC.